Listed here is a single T cell receptor beta chain. Its antigen is unidentified. Trimming removed 3 bases from V and 5 bases from J; junction bases left unmatched: 7. Germline loops: CDR1 DFQATT, CDR2 SNEGSKA (reference sequence). The CDR3 has 15 amino acids. The data derive from a study of identical twins. The study's findings and limits: Partial confounding of zero-insertion analyses by invariant MAIT and iNKT cells was possible. Out-of-frame alpha sequences shared by twins were enriched for low generation probability. There were fewer insertions in abundant cord blood beta clonotypes, but memory repertoires showed no such pattern.

Unique molecular identifiers were present on cDNA, and template switching added a universal primer site. MiXCR was run by TCRdb on the 5' RACE reads, yielding one entry per CDR3 protein. This table holds a few hundred thousand distinct CDR3 sequences, about 10% found once. The J gene is TRBJ2-5, the V gene TRBV20-1; 12 positions match TRBD1. The sample taken for sequencing was naive T cells sorted from blood. The TCR sequence derives from a woman aged 45 to 65 in good health. The CDR3 DNA reads TGCAGTGCTAGTGGGACAGGGGGCATAGGGGAGACCCAGTACTTC. Amino acid sequence: CSASGTGGIGETQYF.